Below, 7 T cell receptor beta chains from the same sample are listed, as sequenced in a study of graft-versus-host responses after intestinal transplantation. This table comes from immunoSEQ multiplex PCR, and its TCRdb copy is limited to in-frame clones, with some not included. Among about 86,000 clones listed, 88% were seen once. Antigens of these TCRs are unknown. The sample consisted of unstimulated CD4+ T cells sorted from spleen or lymph node cells, taken before transplant. The receptors were sampled from a human donor who was the organ donor for an intestinal transplant.

The CDR3 DNA is TGTGCCAGCAGCGTAGAGGGGTTCGGTACGCAGTATTTT. Translating gives CASSVEGFGTQYF. The chain employs TRBV7-9 and TRBJ2-3; either TRBD1 or TRBD2 may fit D (5 bases each). Germline V lookup: CDR1 SEHNR, CDR2 FQNEAQ (reference sequence). Trimming pared 5 bases from V and 8 bases from J, leaving 14 bases between. CDR3 length equals 13 residues.

The chain couples TRBV6-4 to TRBJ2-3, with 10 bases lining up with TRBD2. CDR1 MRHNA and CDR2 SNTAGT come from the germline V gene. The CDR3 consists of 17 residues. V lost 0 bases to trimming and J lost 3 bases; unmatched junction nucleotides: 6. The CDR3 loop reads CASSDSTSGAPTDTQYF. The CDR3, as DNA: TGTGCCAGCAGTGACTCAACTAGCGGGGCACCTACAGATACGCAGTATTTT.

The chain joins TRBV7-9 to TRBJ2-7; a possible D gene is TRBD1 (5 bases). This CDR3 contains 14 residues. The V end lost 2 bases, the J end lost 5 bases, and 13 bases lay between the germline ends. Germline V gene sequence: CDR1 SEHNR, CDR2 FQNEAQ (reference sequence). CDR3 sequence reads: CASSLQGPYNEQYF. CDR3 coding DNA: TGTGCCAGCAGCTTACAGGGCCCCTATAACGAGCAGTACTTC.

This clone has a single count. This chain joins TRBV11-3 and TRBJ2-3; TRBD2 matches 10 bases. With 4 bases clipped from V and 1 base from J, the junction kept 5 bases outside the gene matches. The length of the CDR3 is 16 residues. Germline-derived CDR1 and CDR2 are SGHNT and YENEEA. The CDR3 spells CASSWGLAGGTDTQYF. CDR3 nucleotides: TGTGCCAGCAGCTGGGGTCTAGCGGGAGGCACAGATACGCAGTATTTT.

The chain uses TRBV5-1 and TRBJ2-3; D remains unclear. Germline CDR1 and CDR2: SGHRS and YFSETQ. V lost 1 base, J lost 2 bases, and 8 bases lay in between. This CDR3 is built from 14 residues. CDR3 coding DNA: TGCGCCAGCAGCTTGAAGAGCCACACAGATACGCAGTATTTT. This sequence encodes CASSLKSHTDTQYF.

The rearrangement joins TRBV2 to TRBJ1-4; D uncertain. CDR1 and CDR2 (germline): SNHLY, FYNNEI. V lost 7 bases to trimming and J lost 0 bases, with 15 bases between them. CDR3 length: 16 amino acids. The CDR3 nucleotides read TGTGCCAGCAAGAGGAGGGATGCCACAACTAATGAAAAACTGTTTTTT. It encodes CASKRRDATTNEKLFF. The full variable domain, in which reference TRBV2 and TRBJ1-4 provide the parts outside the CDR3, is EPEVTQTPSHQVTQMGQEVILRCVPISNHLYFYWYRQILGQKVEFLVSFYNNEISEKSEIFDDQFSVERPDGSNFTLKIRSTKLEDSAMYFCASKRRDATTNEKLFFGSGTQLSVL.

This chain uses TRBV21-1 with TRBJ2-7; TRBD2, the D gene given by the table, was not confirmed from the DNA. TRBV21-1 represents a pseudogene. This CDR3 spans 16 amino acids. CDR3 amino acids: CASSKTGGSLSYEQYF. CDR3 in DNA: TGTGCCAGCAGCAAAACCGGGGGAAGTCTCTCCTACGAGCAGTACTTC.